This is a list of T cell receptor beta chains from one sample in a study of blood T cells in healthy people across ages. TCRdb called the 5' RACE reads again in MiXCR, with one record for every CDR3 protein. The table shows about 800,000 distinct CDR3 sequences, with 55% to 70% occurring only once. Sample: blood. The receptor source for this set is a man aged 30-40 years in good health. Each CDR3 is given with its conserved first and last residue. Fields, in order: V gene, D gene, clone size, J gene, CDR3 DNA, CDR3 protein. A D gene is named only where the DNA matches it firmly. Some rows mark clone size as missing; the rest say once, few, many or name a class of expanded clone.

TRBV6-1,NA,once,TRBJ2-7,TGTGCCACCGTGCAGCTATCCTACGAGCAGTACTTC,CATVQLSYEQYF
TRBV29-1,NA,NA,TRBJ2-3,TGCAGCGGTGTAGCGGAGTCGGATACGCAGTATTTT,CSGVAESDTQYF
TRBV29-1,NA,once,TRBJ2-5,TGCAGCGTTCGGACTGCCAATTTCAATGAGCAGTACTTC,CSVRTANFNEQYF
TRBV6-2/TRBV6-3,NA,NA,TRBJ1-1,TGTGCCAGCAGTTACAGTTACACTGAAGCTTTCTTT,CASSYSYTEAFF
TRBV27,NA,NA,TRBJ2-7,TGTGCCAGCAGTTCCCTTAGCCCCAATCTTTACGAGCAGTACTTC,CASSSLSPNLYEQYF
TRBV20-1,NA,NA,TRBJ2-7,TGCAGTGCTAGCTCCCGGACAGAACCGTACGAGCAGTACTTC,CSASSRTEPYEQYF
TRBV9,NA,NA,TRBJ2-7,TGTGCCAGCAGCGTAGGGGTCAGCACATCAACAGAGCACTACGAGCAGTACTTC,CASSVGVSTSTEHYEQYF
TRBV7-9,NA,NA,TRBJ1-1,TGTGCCAGCAGCTTAGACGCCGCTGAAGCTTTCTTT,CASSLDAAEAFF
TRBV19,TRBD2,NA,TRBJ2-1,TGTGCCAGTAGTTCACAAGGGACTAGCGGGAGGAATGAGCAGTTCTTC,CASSSQGTSGRNEQFF
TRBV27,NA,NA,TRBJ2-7,TGTGCCAGCAGTTTAGCAACGGGACCTATCTACGAGCAGTACTTC,CASSLATGPIYEQYF
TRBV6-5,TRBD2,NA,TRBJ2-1,TGTGCCAGCAGTCCGTGGACTAGCGGGACCGTTGATGAGCAGTTCTTC,CASSPWTSGTVDEQFF
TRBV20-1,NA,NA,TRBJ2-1,TGCAGTGCTAGAGAGCAGGGGTTAAACTACAATGAGCAGTTCTTC,CSAREQGLNYNEQFF
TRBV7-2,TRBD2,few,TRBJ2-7,TGTGCCAGCAGCTTTAGTTCGCCAGCGGGAGGTGAGCAGTACTTC,CASSFSSPAGGEQYF
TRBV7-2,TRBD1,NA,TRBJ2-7,TGTGCCAGCAGTCGGGACAGGGCAGTTTACGAGCAGTACTTC,CASSRDRAVYEQYF
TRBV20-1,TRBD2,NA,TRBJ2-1,TGCAGTGCAGAGCGGGAGGACAATGAGCAGTTCTTC,CSAEREDNEQFF
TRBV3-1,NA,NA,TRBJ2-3,TGTGCTAGCAGTCCCCTAGGGGGGGATACGCAGTATTTT,CASSPLGGDTQYF
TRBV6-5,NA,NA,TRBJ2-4,TGTGCCAGCACATGGACAGCCTCCTCGGGAGAGCAGTACTTC,CASTWTASSGEQYF
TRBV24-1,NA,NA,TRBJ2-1,TGTGCCACCAGTGACCGGTCCTACAATGAGCAGTTCTTC,CATSDRSYNEQFF
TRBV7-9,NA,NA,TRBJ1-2,TGTGCCAGCAGCTCCACCACAGCTAACTATGGCCACACCTTC,CASSSTTANYGHTF
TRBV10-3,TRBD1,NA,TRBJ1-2,TGTGCCATCAGTTACACGACAGGGGGAGACTATGGCTACACCTTC,CAISYTTGGDYGYTF
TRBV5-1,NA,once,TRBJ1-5,TGCGCCAGCAGCTCCTGGGGCGCCCCCTTCGAGCCCCAGCATTTT,CASSSWGAPFEPQHF
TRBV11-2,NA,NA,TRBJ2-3,TGTGCCAGCGATGGGGGGTTCATCACAGATACGCAGTATTTT,CASDGGFITDTQYF
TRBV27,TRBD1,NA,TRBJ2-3,TGTGCCAGCATAGGCCCAGGGGGCACATTAGATACGCAGTATTTT,CASIGPGGTLDTQYF
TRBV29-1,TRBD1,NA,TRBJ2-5,TGCAGCGTAGCCGGGACAGGGGCCCCCGATGGGGAGACCCAGTACTTC,CSVAGTGAPDGETQYF
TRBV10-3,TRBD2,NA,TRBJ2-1,TGTGCCATCAGTGAGGTAACGGGAGGAAACTACAATGAGCAGTTCTTC,CAISEVTGGNYNEQFF
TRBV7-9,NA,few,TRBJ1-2,TGTGCCAGCAGCCGACCGGGGGTCGGCCCCTATGGCTACACCTTC,CASSRPGVGPYGYTF
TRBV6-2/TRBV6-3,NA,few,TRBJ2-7,TGTGCCAGCAGGCAGCCTGTTGTCTACGAGCAGTACTTC,CASRQPVVYEQYF
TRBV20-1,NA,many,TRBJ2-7,TGCAGTGCTATTCGAGACCGCGAGCAGTACTTC,CSAIRDREQYF